These T cell receptor beta chains were read from a single sample in a study of lymphopenia after photon versus proton radiotherapy. Sequencing was performed with immunoSEQ multiplex PCR; in TCRdb, only in-frame clones are kept and a portion is missing. This sample has tens of thousands of clones; around 90% occur once, and the top ten carry approximately 9.4%. The starting material was peripheral blood, obtained from a patient treated with proton-based radiotherapy. Receptor source: a woman in her 70s with pancreatic cancer. Some clones in this sample may be carry-over from other donors' samples. Each CDR3 is given with its conserved first and last residue. D genes are given only for firm matches. Clone sizes are given selectively: once, few, many, or a class where the clone is expanded.

size: once; J: TRBJ2-5; D: TRBD2; V: TRBV6-4; DNA: TGTGCCAGCAGGACCTTAGCGGGAGTGGAAGAGACCCAGTACTTC; CDR3: CASRTLAGVEETQYF
size: -; J: TRBJ2-1; D: TRBD1; V: TRBV7-8; DNA: TGTGCCAGCAGCTTAAGGGCAGGGGGAAACTCCTACAATGAGCAGTTCTTC; CDR3: CASSLRAGGNSYNEQFF
size: -; J: TRBJ2-3; D: -; V: TRBV14; DNA: TGTGCCAGCAGCCAACCTAGCGCTAGCACAGATACGCAGTATTTT; CDR3: CASSQPSASTDTQYF
size: once; J: TRBJ2-2; D: -; V: TRBV15; DNA: TGTGCCACCAGCAGGGACTCCTCTTCTGCGGGGGAGCTGTTTTTT; CDR3: CATSRDSSSAGELFF
size: -; J: TRBJ1-5; D: -; V: TRBV28; DNA: TGTGCCAGCAGCTTCAATGACATGAATAGCAATCAGCCCCAGCATTTT; CDR3: CASSFNDMNSNQPQHF
size: once; J: TRBJ2-2; D: -; V: TRBV9; DNA: TGTGCCAGCAGCGCTACTTCGGGGGCGGACACCGGGGAGCTGTTTTTT; CDR3: CASSATSGADTGELFF
size: -; J: TRBJ1-3; D: -; V: TRBV4-1; DNA: TGCGCCAGCAGCCAAGTCCTCCACGACACAGGTTACTCTGGAAACACCATATATTTT; CDR3: CASSQVLHDTGYSGNTIYF
size: -; J: TRBJ2-5; D: -; V: TRBV29-1; DNA: TGCAGCGTTGGGACTAACAAGGGAGAGACCCAGTACTTC; CDR3: CSVGTNKGETQYF
size: -; J: TRBJ2-2; D: -; V: TRBV21-1; DNA: TGTGCCAGCAGCAAATACCCCTCTGCGGGAGGGCCATCCGGGGAGCTGTTTTTT; CDR3: CASSKYPSAGGPSGELFF
size: -; J: TRBJ1-4; D: -; V: TRBV18; DNA: TGTGCCAGCCTCGGGACCGGTAATGAAAAACTGTTTTTT; CDR3: CASLGTGNEKLFF
size: once; J: TRBJ2-1; D: TRBD2; V: TRBV19; DNA: TGTGCCAGTAGTATGACGGGAGGACCCTACAATGAGCAGTTCTTC; CDR3: CASSMTGGPYNEQFF
size: -; J: TRBJ2-3; D: TRBD2; V: TRBV7-3; DNA: TGTGCCAGCAGCCCCCCTAGGGGTAGCGGGCCAGATACGCAGTATTTT; CDR3: CASSPPRGSGPDTQYF
size: -; J: TRBJ1-1; D: -; V: TRBV27; DNA: TGTGCCAGCAGTTTAGGTGGGACATCTAACACTGAAGCTTTCTTT; CDR3: CASSLGGTSNTEAFF
size: -; J: TRBJ2-1; D: TRBD2; V: TRBV4-3; DNA: TGCGCCAGCAGCCTCGGACTAGCGGAATACAATGAGCAGTTCTTC; CDR3: CASSLGLAEYNEQFF
size: -; J: TRBJ1-3; D: TRBD1; V: TRBV5-5; DNA: TGTGCCAGCGGCTACCGGGACAGCGGGACTGGAAACACCATATATTTT; CDR3: CASGYRDSGTGNTIYF
size: -; J: TRBJ2-1; D: -; V: TRBV15; DNA: TGTGCCACCAGCAGAGAAAGGGTAGTTGGGATCGAGCAGTTCTTC; CDR3: CATSRERVVGIEQFF
size: -; J: TRBJ1-5; D: TRBD1; V: TRBV4-2; DNA: TGTGCCAGCAGCCAAGATGACGGTACAGGGGCTCAGCCCCAGCATTTT; CDR3: CASSQDDGTGAQPQHF
size: -; J: TRBJ1-2; D: -; V: TRBV6-6; DNA: TGTGCCAGCAGTACCCTTTCAGGTGGCTACACCTTC; CDR3: CASSTLSGGYTF
size: -; J: TRBJ2-3; D: -; V: TRBV27; DNA: TGTGCCAGCAGTTTATCAACCCTGGCAGGATTGGATACGCAGTATTTT; CDR3: CASSLSTLAGLDTQYF
size: -; J: TRBJ2-5; D: -; V: TRBV7-2; DNA: TGTGCCAGCAGCTTAGGGGCTGGTGGGTCGGGAGAGACCCAGTACTTC; CDR3: CASSLGAGGSGETQYF
size: -; J: TRBJ2-7; D: TRBD1; V: TRBV6-5; DNA: TGTGCCAGCAGGCCACAGGGGGCAACCTACGAGCAGTACTTC; CDR3: CASRPQGATYEQYF
size: -; J: TRBJ1-2; D: -; V: TRBV6-6; DNA: TGTGCCAGCAGCCTACAGGGATCCGATGGCTACACCTTC; CDR3: CASSLQGSDGYTF
size: -; J: TRBJ2-7; D: TRBD2; V: TRBV4-1; DNA: TGCGCCAGCAGCCAATCATTAGCGGGAGGGCAGGTAAGGGAGCAGTACTTC; CDR3: CASSQSLAGGQVREQYF
size: -; J: TRBJ1-2; D: -; V: TRBV28; DNA: TGTGCCAGCAGCTACTCGGCAGGGGTGCATGGCTACACCTTC; CDR3: CASSYSAGVHGYTF
size: -; J: TRBJ2-1; D: -; V: TRBV27; DNA: TGTGCCAGCAGGGGTCACAATGAGCAGTTCTTC; CDR3: CASRGHNEQFF
size: -; J: TRBJ1-4; D: -; V: TRBV19; DNA: TGTGCCAGTAGTCCAGGACAGCTAACTAATGAAAAACTGTTTTTT; CDR3: CASSPGQLTNEKLFF
size: -; J: TRBJ2-3; D: TRBD2; V: TRBV6-5; DNA: TGTGCCAGCACGACTAGCGGGGGTTCAGATACGCAGTATTTT; CDR3: CASTTSGGSDTQYF
size: -; J: TRBJ1-1; D: TRBD1; V: TRBV6-4; DNA: TGTGCCAGTTCCCTTACAGGGGAGAACACTGAAGCTTTCTTT; CDR3: CASSLTGENTEAFF
size: -; J: TRBJ1-1; D: -; V: TRBV6-4; DNA: TGTGCCAGCAGTGACTCGAGAAAGGAAAGTAACACTGAAGCTTTCTTT; CDR3: CASSDSRKESNTEAFF
size: -; J: TRBJ2-7; D: -; V: TRBV27; DNA: TGTGCCAGCAGTTTAGTTAGGCGGCAGGGAGACGCCTACGAGCAGTACTTC; CDR3: CASSLVRRQGDAYEQYF
size: -; J: TRBJ2-3; D: TRBD1; V: TRBV4-1; DNA: TGCGCCAGCAGCCAACAGGGGGCTAGCACAGATACGCAGTATTTT; CDR3: CASSQQGASTDTQYF
size: -; J: TRBJ1-2; D: -; V: TRBV29-1; DNA: TGCAGCGTTGATCAGCCAGGGGAAAGGGGCTATGGCTACACCTTC; CDR3: CSVDQPGERGYGYTF
size: -; J: TRBJ2-1; D: -; V: TRBV9; DNA: TGTGCCAGCAGTTATCTTGGTCTCTCCTACAATGAGCAGTTCTTC; CDR3: CASSYLGLSYNEQFF
size: once; J: TRBJ2-2; D: TRBD1; V: TRBV7-9; DNA: TGTGCCAGCAGTCCAGGACAGGCCACCGGGGAGCTGTTTTTT; CDR3: CASSPGQATGELFF
size: -; J: TRBJ2-3; D: -; V: TRBV9; DNA: TGTGCCAGCAGCGCCCCGGGTATCGGGGACTTACTAGGCACAGATACGCAGTATTTT; CDR3: CASSAPGIGDLLGTDTQYF
size: once; J: TRBJ2-1; D: -; V: TRBV5-1; DNA: TGCGCCAGCAGTATTTTGACGAGCTCCTACAATGAGCAGTTCTTC; CDR3: CASSILTSSYNEQFF
size: once; J: TRBJ2-5; D: TRBD1; V: TRBV5-1; DNA: TGCGCCAGCCGTCCCGGGACAGGGTCAGAGACCCAGTACTTC; CDR3: CASRPGTGSETQYF
size: -; J: TRBJ1-1; D: TRBD1; V: TRBV5-1; DNA: TGCGCCAGCAGGGGACAGGGGGTGAACACTGAAGCTTTCTTT; CDR3: CASRGQGVNTEAFF
size: once; J: TRBJ2-2; D: TRBD1; V: TRBV11-3; DNA: TGTGCCAGCAGCCCAACCGGCACAGGGGACACCGGGGAGCTGTTTTTT; CDR3: CASSPTGTGDTGELFF
size: -; J: TRBJ1-5; D: -; V: TRBV19; DNA: TGTGCCAGTAGTAGGGTAGCACCCCTAAGCAATCAGCCCCAGCATTTT; CDR3: CASSRVAPLSNQPQHF
size: -; J: TRBJ1-2; D: TRBD1; V: TRBV10-2; DNA: TGCGCCAGCAGCGAACAGGGGGGATCTGGCTACACCTTC; CDR3: CASSEQGGSGYTF
size: once; J: TRBJ1-6; D: TRBD1; V: TRBV5-3; DNA: TGTGCCAGAAGCTTGGTCACAGGGGTGGCACCCCTCCACTTT; CDR3: CARSLVTGVAPLHF
size: -; J: TRBJ1-2; D: -; V: TRBV6-5; DNA: TGTGCCAGCACCCGGGGAGGGCCTAGCTATGGCTACACCTTC; CDR3: CASTRGGPSYGYTF
size: -; J: TRBJ2-1; D: -; V: TRBV25-1; DNA: TGTGCCAGCAGTGAATCGGGCAGGGGGGACAATGAGCAGTTCTTC; CDR3: CASSESGRGDNEQFF
size: -; J: TRBJ1-5; D: TRBD1; V: TRBV28; DNA: TGTGCCAGTCGGACAGGGGGGCCTAATCAGCCCCAGCATTTT; CDR3: CASRTGGPNQPQHF
size: -; J: TRBJ2-7; D: TRBD2; V: TRBV7-2; DNA: TGTGCCAGCAGCTTAGGGTGGACTAGCGGGAGTTACGAGCAGTACTTC; CDR3: CASSLGWTSGSYEQYF
size: -; J: TRBJ2-7; D: TRBD2; V: TRBV30; DNA: TGTGCCTGGAGTACCCCGGGACTAGCGGGAGGACAAACCTACGAGCAGTACTTC; CDR3: CAWSTPGLAGGQTYEQYF